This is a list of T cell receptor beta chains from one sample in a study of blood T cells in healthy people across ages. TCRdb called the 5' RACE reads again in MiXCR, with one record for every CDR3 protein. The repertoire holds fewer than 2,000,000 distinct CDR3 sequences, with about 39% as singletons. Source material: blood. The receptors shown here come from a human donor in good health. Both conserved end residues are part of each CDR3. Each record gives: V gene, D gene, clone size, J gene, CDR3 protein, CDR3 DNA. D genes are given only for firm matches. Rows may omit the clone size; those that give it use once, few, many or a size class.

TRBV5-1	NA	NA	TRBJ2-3	CASNLDKRGQHTDTQYF	TGCGCCAGCAACTTGGATAAACGGGGGCAACACACAGATACGCAGTATTTT
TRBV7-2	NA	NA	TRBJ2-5	CASSSNRRETQYF	TGTGCCAGCAGCTCCAATCGTAGGGAGACCCAGTACTTC
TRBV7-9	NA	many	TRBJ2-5	CASSPTRRETQYF	TGTGCCAGCAGCCCGACTAGACGGGAGACCCAGTACTTC
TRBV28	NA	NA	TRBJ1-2	CAGSLTGKKWGDYTF	TGTGCCGGCAGTTTAACAGGAAAAAAATGGGGTGACTACACCTTC
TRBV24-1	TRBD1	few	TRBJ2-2	CATSDYRGTGELFF	TGTGCCACCAGTGATTACAGGGGAACCGGGGAGCTGTTTTTT
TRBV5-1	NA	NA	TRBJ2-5	CASSLPAYQETQYF	TGCGCCAGCAGCTTGCCAGCGTACCAAGAGACCCAGTACTTC
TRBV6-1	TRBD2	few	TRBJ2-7	CASIGPAGRRRYEQYF	TGTGCCAGCATTGGGCCAGCGGGGAGACGTCGATACGAGCAGTACTTC
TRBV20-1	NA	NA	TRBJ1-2	CSARDQPGYGYTF	TGCAGTGCTAGAGATCAACCCGGCTATGGCTACACCTTC
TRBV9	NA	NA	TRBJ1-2	CASSVGGDLGYTF	TGTGCCAGCAGCGTAGGTGGGGATCTTGGCTACACCTTC
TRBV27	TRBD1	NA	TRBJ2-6	CASYYTGGYGANVLTF	TGTGCCAGCTATTATACAGGGGGCTATGGGGCCAACGTCCTGACTTTC
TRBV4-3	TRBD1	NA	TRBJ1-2	CASSLGDSAYTF	TGCGCCAGCAGCCTAGGGGACAGTGCATACACCTTC